A selection of T cell receptor beta chains follows, all from one sample in a study of blood T cell repertoires in COVID-19. Method: immunoSEQ multiplex PCR; TCRdb's copy keeps in-frame clones and lacks some. The table shows about 370,000 clones, with roughly nine tenths occurring only once. Sequencing used PBMCs or T cells enriched from blood (not recorded which). The receptors here all came from a young man who had recovered from COVID-19. CDR3s include the opening cysteine and the closing phenylalanine or tryptophan. Each record gives: J gene, V gene, clone size, CDR3 protein. A row's size may be missing; if present it is once, few, many or a size class.

TRBJ1-5	TRBV2	NA	CASRDRGGNQPQHF
TRBJ2-2	TRBV3-1/TRBV3-2	NA	CASRRLAGDISGELFF
TRBJ2-2	TRBV6-2/TRBV6-3	once	CASSRLATGELFF
TRBJ1-6	TRBV4-1	NA	CASSQLWAQDTPLHF
TRBJ1-1	TRBV9	NA	CASSVGVGHGAEAFF
TRBJ2-2	TRBV4-3	NA	CASSPQGVGELFF
TRBJ2-7	TRBV6-5	NA	CASSYGASGLIYEQYF
TRBJ2-1	TRBV19	NA	CASRPGLEIYNEQFF
TRBJ1-6	TRBV6-5	once	CASSLPRQGRNSPLHF
TRBJ2-1	TRBV28	NA	CASRGTTSGRNFF
TRBJ2-7	TRBV28	NA	CASSPVPVEQYF
TRBJ2-5	TRBV7-9	NA	CASSARLAGRWETQYF
TRBJ2-1	TRBV5-1	NA	CASGEDSYNEQFF
TRBJ1-2	TRBV27	many	CASSHRGGKGYTF
TRBJ2-1	TRBV10-3	NA	CAISEGWASYNEQFF
TRBJ1-2	TRBV5-1	NA	CASSSFQGSYYGYTF
TRBJ1-5	TRBV19	NA	CASSIGVTGFSNQPQHF
TRBJ2-4	TRBV4-1	NA	CASSQPTSPLSKNIQYF
TRBJ1-2	TRBV9	NA	CASSRIPENYGYTF
TRBJ1-2	TRBV4-2	once	CASSQEREGYGYTF
TRBJ2-3	TRBV11-2	NA	CASSLYSASADSGTDTQYF
TRBJ1-1	TRBV11-3	NA	CASSLDQGDRLNTEAFF